The subject of this entry is one T cell receptor beta chain. Its specific antigen is unknown. The junction shows a germline mismatch at one end, possibly a read error. In the germline V gene (reference sequence), CDR1 corresponds to DFQATT and CDR2 to SNEGSKA. Counted from cysteine to phenylalanine, this CDR3 has 15 amino acids. The only DNA kept is the CDR3, 45 bases in frame from the first base. This sample was taken from a study of blood T cells in healthy people across ages (dated by TCRdb to the mid-2010s). Regarding the complete study: In model experiments, template switching captured about one uniquely barcoded TCR beta cDNA molecule for every two T cells. Age-related changes in TCR beta repertoire diversity were measured in the study by deep sequencing normalized with unique cDNA molecular identifiers. Four age groups were formed from the donors: young (average approximately 15 years), middle-aged (less than 40), aged (roughly 58) and long-lived (around 82). To avoid experimental bias, donors of different ages were randomly spread across the sequencing lanes. Two additional independent replicas of 1 million unique cDNA reads from the same blood draw were analyzed for two donors (one aged 18 to 30 and one aged 80 or older). Broad study findings and their caveats: Donor CMV infection status was unknown, potentially confounding age-related changes in expanded clonotypes. Compared with the aged group, the long-lived group had more naive CD4+ T cells, fewer expanded clones and increased TCR diversity, a pattern suggesting age selection. Conclusive comparison of naive and antigen-experienced compartments was prevented by the profiling of bulk unsorted PBMCs. Observed TCR beta diversity per million T cells fell roughly linearly with age, and a significant reduction was already apparent by age approximately 41. Total diversity estimates from one million sequenced T cells were considered lower bounds and underestimates. A strong correlation was found between observed TCR beta diversity and the percentage of naive T cells measured by flow cytometry.

The method was 5' RACE. Sequencer: Illumina HiSeq 2500. A second PCR of roughly 7 to 12 cycles was run with a J-beta primer mix and a sample-barcoded 5' primer. A template-switch 5' adaptor carrying 12 random nucleotides introduced a unique molecular identifier onto each TCR beta cDNA molecule. Each sample yielded at least 2.5 million CDR3-containing paired-end reads. First-strand cDNA synthesis was performed from all RNA using the Mint cDNA synthesis kit, with priming by a TRBC-specific oligonucleotide. All cDNA was treated with uracil-DNA glycosylase and then went through a first 18-cycle PCR with the universal primers M1SS and BC2_uni_R. The source study handled its data this way. Each sample was normalized by randomly selecting 1 million high-quality reads, each carrying a distinct molecular identifier. Reads sharing molecular identifiers were discarded rather than binned into consensus sequences. MiTCR, with a Q25 quality threshold and the strictest error-elimination algorithm, was used for CDR3 identification, clonotype clustering and error correction. Lower-bound total TCR beta diversity was estimated with a nonparametric unseen species model using Euler transformation. TCRdb trimmed public reads at Q25 via fastp, called clones via MiXCR and kept in-frame beta chains. For every CDR3 protein sequence, its rows merge into one entry that carries the most common genes and DNA. TCRdb, rather than the study authors, made the V and J calls. The sample table contains hundreds of thousands of distinct CDR3 sequences; only one count was recorded for 58% of them. The ten largest clones add up to roughly 34% of the sample.

Donors were 40 or so systemically healthy Caucasian individuals from Russia aged roughly 6 to 95 years. Each donor gave approximately 9.3 milliliters of peripheral blood, collected into EDTA-treated Vacutainer tubes. Ficoll-Paque density-gradient centrifugation was used to isolate PBMCs, with at least 6.5 million obtained per sample. Trizol reagent was used to extract total RNA from the PBMCs, yielding at least 5 micrograms per sample. The percentages of naive CD45RAhigh/CD27high T cells were determined by flow cytometry on a PBMC aliquot from every donor. The sequence is built from TRBV20-1 and TRBJ2-7; possibly the D gene is TRBD2, per 6 matching bases. Material: blood. The receptor was derived from a man between 60 and 70 years old in good health. The CDR3 sequence is CSAGGRADFSYEQYF. At the DNA level, the sequence is TGCAGTGCTGGGGGGAGAGCAGACTTTTCCTATGAGCAGTACTTC.